The entry below describes one TCR beta chain. V was cut by 4 bases and J by 3 bases, with 15 bases left in between. The germline gives CDR1 SNHLY, CDR2 FYNNEI. The CDR3 has 15 amino acids. The source of the sample is a study of CDR3 diversity in severe acne. TCRdb analysed the PCR reads with MiXCR anew, one entry per CDR3 protein. The sample yields approximately 80,000 distinct CDR3 sequences, 45% to 55% seen once. This TCR came from a male donor in good health, without acne. Sequenced material: blood. The rearrangement uses TRBV2 and TRBJ1-1, with D possibly being TRBD1 (5 bases). CDR3 in amino acids: CASSGGKRGYTEAFF. DNA for the CDR3: TGTGCCAGCAGTGGGGGCAAAAGGGGTTACACTGAAGCTTTCTTT.